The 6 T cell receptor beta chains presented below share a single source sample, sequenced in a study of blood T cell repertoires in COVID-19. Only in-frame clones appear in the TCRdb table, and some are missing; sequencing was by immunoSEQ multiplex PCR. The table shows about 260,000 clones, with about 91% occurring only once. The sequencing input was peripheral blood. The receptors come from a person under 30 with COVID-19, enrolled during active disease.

CDR3 sequence (DNA): TGTGCCAGCAGCTCAAAAGCGGGAAGTCCTCGGGAGCAGTTCTTC. This gives the protein CASSSKAGSPREQFF. The genes are TRBV7-8 and TRBJ2-1, with TRBD2 matching over 7 bases. The CDR3 totals 15 residues. Germline lookup yields CDR1 SGHVS and CDR2 FQNEAQ. The junction had 13 bases not matched to a gene; V was cut back by 4 bases and J by 10 bases.

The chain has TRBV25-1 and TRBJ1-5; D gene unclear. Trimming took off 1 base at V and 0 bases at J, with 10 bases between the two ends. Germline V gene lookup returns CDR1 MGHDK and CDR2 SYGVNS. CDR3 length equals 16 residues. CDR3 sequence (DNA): TGTGCCAGCAGTGAATCTAGAGGGTCTAGCAATCAGCCCCAGCATTTT. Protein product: CASSESRGSSNQPQHF.

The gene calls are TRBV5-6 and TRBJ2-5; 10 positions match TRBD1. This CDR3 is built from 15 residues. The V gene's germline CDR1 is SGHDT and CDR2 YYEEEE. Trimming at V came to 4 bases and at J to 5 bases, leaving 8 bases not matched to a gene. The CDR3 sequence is CASSQDRGRDETQYF. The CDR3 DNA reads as TGTGCCAGCAGCCAAGACAGGGGGCGCGACGAGACCCAGTACTTC. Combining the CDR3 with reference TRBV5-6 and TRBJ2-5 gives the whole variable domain DAGVTQSPTHLIKTRGQQVTLRCSPKSGHDTVSWYQQALGQGPQFIFQYYEEEERQRGNFPDRFSGHQFPNYSSELNVNALLLGDSALYLCASSQDRGRDETQYFGPGTRLLVL.

In DNA, the CDR3 is TGTGCCAGCAGCTTAGTGGGACAGGGGGCTGGAGCTTTCTTT. This encodes CASSLVGQGAGAFF. The rearrangement links TRBV7-8 to TRBJ1-1; TRBD1 aligns across 12 bases. With 1 base clipped from V and 10 bases from J, the junction kept 4 bases outside the gene matches. The CDR3 is 14 residues long. The germline V gene has CDR1 SGHVS and CDR2 FQNEAQ. The full variable domain, its missing parts supplied by reference TRBV7-8 and TRBJ1-1, is GAGVSQSPRYKVAKRGQDVALRCDPISGHVSLFWYQQALGQGPEFLTYFQNEAQLDKSGLPSDRFFAERPEGSVSTLKIQRTQQEDSAVYLCASSLVGQGAGAFFGQGTRLTVV.

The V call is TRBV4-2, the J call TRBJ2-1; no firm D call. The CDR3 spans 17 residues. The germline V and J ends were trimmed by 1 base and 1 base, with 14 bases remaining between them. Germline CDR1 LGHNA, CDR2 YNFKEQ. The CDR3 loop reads CASSQALRRRSYNEQFF. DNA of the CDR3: TGTGCCAGCAGCCAAGCCCTTAGGAGAAGGTCCTACAATGAGCAGTTCTTC.

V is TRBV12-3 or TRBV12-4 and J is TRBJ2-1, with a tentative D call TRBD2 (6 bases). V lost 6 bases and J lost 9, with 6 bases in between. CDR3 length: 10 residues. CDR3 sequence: CASRGGEQFF. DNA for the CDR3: TGTGCCAGCAGGGGAGGTGAGCAGTTCTTC.